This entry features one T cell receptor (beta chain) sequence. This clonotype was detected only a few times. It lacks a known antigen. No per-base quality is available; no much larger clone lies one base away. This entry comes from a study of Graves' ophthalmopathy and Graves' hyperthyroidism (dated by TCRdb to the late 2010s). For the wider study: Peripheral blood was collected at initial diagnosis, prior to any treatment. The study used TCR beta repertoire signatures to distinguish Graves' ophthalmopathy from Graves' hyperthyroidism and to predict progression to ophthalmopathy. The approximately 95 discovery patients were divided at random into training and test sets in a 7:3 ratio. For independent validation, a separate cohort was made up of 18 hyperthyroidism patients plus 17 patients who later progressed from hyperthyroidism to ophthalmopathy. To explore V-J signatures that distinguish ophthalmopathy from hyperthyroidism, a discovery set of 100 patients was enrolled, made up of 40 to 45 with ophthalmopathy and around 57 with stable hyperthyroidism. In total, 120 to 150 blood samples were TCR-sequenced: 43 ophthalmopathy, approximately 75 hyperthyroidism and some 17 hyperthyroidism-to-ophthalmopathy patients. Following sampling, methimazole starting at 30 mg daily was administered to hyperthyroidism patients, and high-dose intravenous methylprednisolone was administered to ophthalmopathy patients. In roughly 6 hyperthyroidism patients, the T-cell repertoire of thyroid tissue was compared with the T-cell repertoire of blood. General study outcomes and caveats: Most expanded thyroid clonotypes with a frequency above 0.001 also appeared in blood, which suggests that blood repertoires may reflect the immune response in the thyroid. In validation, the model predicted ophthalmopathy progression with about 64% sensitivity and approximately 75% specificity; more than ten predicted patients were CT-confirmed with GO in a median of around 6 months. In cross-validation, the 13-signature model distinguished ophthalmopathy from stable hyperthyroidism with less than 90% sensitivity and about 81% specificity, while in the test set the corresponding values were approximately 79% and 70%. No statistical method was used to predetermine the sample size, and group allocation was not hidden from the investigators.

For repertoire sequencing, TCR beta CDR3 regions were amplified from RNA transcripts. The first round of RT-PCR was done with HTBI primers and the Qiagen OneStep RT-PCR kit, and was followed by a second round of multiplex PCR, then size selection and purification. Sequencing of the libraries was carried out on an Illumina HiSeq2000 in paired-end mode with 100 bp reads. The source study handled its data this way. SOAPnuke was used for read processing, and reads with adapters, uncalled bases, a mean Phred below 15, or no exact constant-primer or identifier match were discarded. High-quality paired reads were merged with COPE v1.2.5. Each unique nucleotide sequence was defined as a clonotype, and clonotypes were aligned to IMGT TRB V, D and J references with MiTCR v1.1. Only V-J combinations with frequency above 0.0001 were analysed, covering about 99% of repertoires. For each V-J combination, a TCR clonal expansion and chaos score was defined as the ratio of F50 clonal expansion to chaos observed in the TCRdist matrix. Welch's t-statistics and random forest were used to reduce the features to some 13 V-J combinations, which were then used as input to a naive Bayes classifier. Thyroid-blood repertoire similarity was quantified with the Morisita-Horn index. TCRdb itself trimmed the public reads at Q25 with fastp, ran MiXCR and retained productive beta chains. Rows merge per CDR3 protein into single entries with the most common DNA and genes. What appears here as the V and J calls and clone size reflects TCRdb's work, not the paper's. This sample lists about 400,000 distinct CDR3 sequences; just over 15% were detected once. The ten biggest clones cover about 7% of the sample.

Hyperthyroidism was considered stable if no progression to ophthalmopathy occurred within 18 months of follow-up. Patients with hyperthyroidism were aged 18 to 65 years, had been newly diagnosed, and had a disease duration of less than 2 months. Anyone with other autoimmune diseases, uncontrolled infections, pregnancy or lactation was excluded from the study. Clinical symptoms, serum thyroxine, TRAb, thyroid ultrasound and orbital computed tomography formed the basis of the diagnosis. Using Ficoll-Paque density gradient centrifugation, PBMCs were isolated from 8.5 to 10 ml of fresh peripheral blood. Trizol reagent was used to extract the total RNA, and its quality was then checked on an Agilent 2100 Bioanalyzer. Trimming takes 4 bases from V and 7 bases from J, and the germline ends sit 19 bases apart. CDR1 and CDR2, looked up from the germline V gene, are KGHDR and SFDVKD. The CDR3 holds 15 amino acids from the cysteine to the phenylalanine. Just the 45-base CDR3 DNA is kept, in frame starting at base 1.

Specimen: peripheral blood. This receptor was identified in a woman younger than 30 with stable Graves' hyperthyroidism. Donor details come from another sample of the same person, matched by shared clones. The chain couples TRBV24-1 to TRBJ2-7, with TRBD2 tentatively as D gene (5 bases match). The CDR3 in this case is CATSDRRAQRREQYF. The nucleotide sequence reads TGTGCCACCAGTGACCGCCGGGCCCAAAGGAGGGAGCAGTACTTC.